This is a list of T cell receptor beta chains from one sample in a study of identical twins. TCRdb redid the calling of the 5' RACE reads with MiXCR, one entry per CDR3 protein. The sample records roughly 500,000 distinct CDR3 sequences, around 20% being singletons. These records were also assigned to another study, of T cells expressing NK-cell markers.

Material for sequencing was CD4+ T cells sorted from blood. These receptors were collected from a woman aged 18-29 years in good health. The CDR3 runs from the conserved cysteine through the conserved F or W. A D gene is named only where the DNA matches it firmly. Clone size is stated in some rows and not others, as once, few, many or a class when expanded.

v_call: TRBV5-1; d_call: -; j_call: TRBJ1-1; clone_size: -; cdr3_aa: CASSLGSTTGDEAFF; cdr3_nt: TGCGCCAGCAGCTTAGGCAGCACCACAGGTGATGAAGCTTTCTTT
v_call: TRBV5-1; d_call: -; j_call: TRBJ2-2; clone_size: many; cdr3_aa: CASSLAQGSGELFF; cdr3_nt: TGCGCCAGCAGCTTGGCCCAGGGTTCCGGGGAGCTGTTTTTT
v_call: TRBV5-1; d_call: -; j_call: TRBJ2-7; clone_size: -; cdr3_aa: CASSDLLASEQYF; cdr3_nt: TGCGCCAGCAGCGATCTCCTAGCGAGTGAGCAGTACTTC
v_call: TRBV5-1; d_call: -; j_call: TRBJ2-6; clone_size: -; cdr3_aa: CASSLAITGANVLTF; cdr3_nt: TGCGCCAGCAGCCTTGCCATAACTGGGGCCAACGTCCTGACTTTC
v_call: TRBV7-9; d_call: -; j_call: TRBJ2-5; clone_size: -; cdr3_aa: CASSQQPVQETQYF; cdr3_nt: TGTGCCAGCAGCCAGCAGCCGGTTCAAGAGACCCAGTACTTC
v_call: TRBV20-1; d_call: -; j_call: TRBJ2-7; clone_size: once; cdr3_aa: CSARTAGKQYF; cdr3_nt: TGCAGTGCTAGAACGGCAGGGAAGCAGTACTTC
v_call: TRBV5-1; d_call: -; j_call: TRBJ2-1; clone_size: many; cdr3_aa: CASSLVPGESYNEQFF; cdr3_nt: TGCGCCAGCAGCTTGGTTCCAGGAGAGTCCTACAATGAGCAGTTCTTC
v_call: TRBV6-5; d_call: -; j_call: TRBJ1-6; clone_size: many; cdr3_aa: CASSYVGFNSPLHF; cdr3_nt: TGTGCCAGCAGTTACGTTGGGTTTAATTCACCCCTCCACTTT
v_call: TRBV7-9; d_call: -; j_call: TRBJ1-3; clone_size: few; cdr3_aa: CASSFSGISGNTIYF; cdr3_nt: TGTGCCAGCAGCTTTTCTGGGATCTCTGGAAACACCATATATTTT
v_call: TRBV21-1; d_call: -; j_call: TRBJ1-2; clone_size: -; cdr3_aa: CASSAGTGGLYNYGYTF; cdr3_nt: TGTGCCAGCAGCGCGGGGACAGGGGGTTTGTACAACTATGGCTACACCTTC
v_call: TRBV9; d_call: -; j_call: TRBJ2-5; clone_size: -; cdr3_aa: CASSPGDSGLETQYF; cdr3_nt: TGTGCCAGCAGCCCCGGGGACTCTGGCCTGGAGACCCAGTACTTC
v_call: TRBV6-1; d_call: TRBD1; j_call: TRBJ1-2; clone_size: -; cdr3_aa: CASETGASGYGYTF; cdr3_nt: TGTGCCAGCGAGACAGGGGCCTCCGGCTATGGCTACACCTTC
v_call: TRBV20-1; d_call: TRBD2; j_call: TRBJ2-3; clone_size: -; cdr3_aa: CSASGRAGTDTQYF; cdr3_nt: TGCAGTGCTAGCGGGAGGGCCGGGACAGATACGCAGTATTTT
v_call: TRBV11-2; d_call: TRBD2; j_call: TRBJ2-3; clone_size: few; cdr3_aa: CASTRGRSGGTDTQYF; cdr3_nt: TGTGCCAGCACCCGAGGAAGGAGCGGGGGGACAGATACGCAGTATTTT
v_call: TRBV13; d_call: -; j_call: TRBJ1-4; clone_size: -; cdr3_aa: CASSLIREKLFF; cdr3_nt: TGTGCCAGCAGCTTAATTCGTGAAAAACTGTTTTTT
v_call: TRBV10-3; d_call: -; j_call: TRBJ2-1; clone_size: -; cdr3_aa: CAISESIRNEQFF; cdr3_nt: TGTGCCATCAGTGAGTCGATTCGCAATGAGCAGTTCTTC
v_call: TRBV20-1; d_call: -; j_call: TRBJ2-7; clone_size: few; cdr3_aa: CSASARRGSYEQYF; cdr3_nt: TGCAGTGCTAGCGCACGAAGGGGTTCCTACGAGCAGTACTTC
v_call: TRBV19; d_call: -; j_call: TRBJ2-7; clone_size: once; cdr3_aa: CASSGGNYYEQYF; cdr3_nt: TGTGCCAGTAGCGGCGGTAACTACTACGAGCAGTACTTC
v_call: TRBV7-2; d_call: -; j_call: TRBJ1-4; clone_size: -; cdr3_aa: CASSLVSQGGEKLFF; cdr3_nt: TGTGCCAGCAGCTTAGTTTCTCAGGGAGGCGAAAAACTGTTTTTT
v_call: TRBV12-3/TRBV12-4; d_call: -; j_call: TRBJ1-5; clone_size: -; cdr3_aa: CASSLGDTQHF; cdr3_nt: TGTGCCAGCAGCCTGGGAGATACGCAGCATTTT
v_call: TRBV6-1; d_call: TRBD1; j_call: TRBJ1-5; clone_size: -; cdr3_aa: CASSVTGGDQPQHF; cdr3_nt: TGTGCCAGCAGTGTTACAGGGGGGGATCAGCCCCAGCATTTT
v_call: TRBV5-1; d_call: -; j_call: TRBJ2-7; clone_size: -; cdr3_aa: CASSNTRQYSYEQYF; cdr3_nt: TGCGCCAGCAGCAACACCCGACAGTATTCCTACGAGCAGTACTTC
v_call: TRBV7-2; d_call: -; j_call: TRBJ2-5; clone_size: -; cdr3_aa: CASSLRHPETQYF; cdr3_nt: TGTGCCAGCAGCTTGAGACACCCAGAGACCCAGTACTTC
v_call: TRBV20-1; d_call: -; j_call: TRBJ2-5; clone_size: -; cdr3_aa: CSALRFEETQYF; cdr3_nt: TGCAGTGCGCTACGATTCGAAGAGACCCAGTACTTC
v_call: TRBV5-1; d_call: -; j_call: TRBJ2-7; clone_size: -; cdr3_aa: CASSLDGSRDEQYF; cdr3_nt: TGCGCCAGCAGCTTGGATGGGTCTCGGGACGAGCAGTACTTC
v_call: TRBV5-1; d_call: TRBD1; j_call: TRBJ1-2; clone_size: -; cdr3_aa: CASSRTGGTYYGYTF; cdr3_nt: TGCGCCAGCAGTAGGACAGGGGGCACTTACTATGGCTACACCTTC
v_call: TRBV4-2; d_call: TRBD2; j_call: TRBJ2-5; clone_size: few; cdr3_aa: CASSQEAAGGQETQYF; cdr3_nt: TGTGCCAGCAGCCAAGAGGCGGCGGGGGGTCAAGAGACCCAGTACTTC
v_call: TRBV12-3/TRBV12-4; d_call: -; j_call: TRBJ2-3; clone_size: -; cdr3_aa: CASRSAGSTDTQYF; cdr3_nt: TGTGCCAGCAGGAGCGCGGGGAGCACAGATACGCAGTATTTT
v_call: TRBV4-3; d_call: TRBD1; j_call: TRBJ1-2; clone_size: many; cdr3_aa: CASSQTGGHGYTF; cdr3_nt: TGCGCCAGCAGCCAAACAGGGGGCCATGGCTACACCTTC
v_call: TRBV6-1; d_call: TRBD2; j_call: TRBJ2-7; clone_size: -; cdr3_aa: CASSAGGGVYEQYF; cdr3_nt: TGTGCCAGCAGTGCGGGGGGGGGAGTCTACGAGCAGTACTTC
v_call: TRBV29-1; d_call: TRBD1; j_call: TRBJ2-4; clone_size: few; cdr3_aa: CSGRIRDRGGKNIQYF; cdr3_nt: TGCAGCGGGCGCATCCGGGACAGGGGCGGCAAAAACATTCAGTACTTC
v_call: TRBV5-6; d_call: -; j_call: TRBJ2-7; clone_size: -; cdr3_aa: CDSSLGRRRAYEQYF; cdr3_nt: TGTGACAGCAGCTTGGGTCGCAGGCGAGCCTACGAGCAGTACTTC
v_call: TRBV9; d_call: -; j_call: TRBJ2-1; clone_size: -; cdr3_aa: CASTESPLYNEQFF; cdr3_nt: TGTGCCAGCACGGAGAGTCCATTATACAATGAGCAGTTCTTC
v_call: TRBV5-6; d_call: -; j_call: TRBJ2-3; clone_size: few; cdr3_aa: CASSLRRESTDTQYF; cdr3_nt: TGTGCCAGCAGCTTGAGGAGAGAATCCACAGATACGCAGTATTTT
v_call: TRBV12-3/TRBV12-4; d_call: TRBD2; j_call: TRBJ2-5; clone_size: many; cdr3_aa: CASSFWTSGSETQYF; cdr3_nt: TGTGCCAGCAGTTTCTGGACTAGCGGGAGTGAGACCCAGTACTTC
v_call: TRBV11-3; d_call: -; j_call: TRBJ2-2; clone_size: -; cdr3_aa: CASSLDSRLDTGELFF; cdr3_nt: TGTGCCAGCAGCTTAGATAGCAGACTAGACACCGGGGAGCTGTTTTTT
v_call: TRBV7-9; d_call: TRBD2; j_call: TRBJ2-1; clone_size: -; cdr3_aa: CASSSIAGPDYNEQFF; cdr3_nt: TGTGCCAGCAGCTCTATAGCGGGACCCGATTACAATGAGCAGTTCTTC
v_call: TRBV5-6; d_call: TRBD2; j_call: TRBJ2-1; clone_size: few; cdr3_aa: CASSFSGRAANEQFF; cdr3_nt: TGTGCCAGCAGCTTTAGCGGGAGGGCCGCGAATGAGCAGTTCTTC
v_call: TRBV4-1; d_call: -; j_call: TRBJ2-1; clone_size: few; cdr3_aa: CASTFPPGVDRIPTSYNEQFF; cdr3_nt: TGCGCCAGCACCTTCCCTCCGGGGGTGGACCGTATACCAACCTCCTACAATGAGCAGTTCTTC
v_call: TRBV5-1; d_call: TRBD2; j_call: TRBJ2-7; clone_size: -; cdr3_aa: CASSGRTSGTYEQYF; cdr3_nt: TGCGCCAGCAGCGGCCGGACTAGCGGTACCTACGAGCAGTACTTC
v_call: TRBV6-1; d_call: -; j_call: TRBJ2-7; clone_size: -; cdr3_aa: CASREGNSRYEQYF; cdr3_nt: TGTGCCAGCAGGGAGGGAAACAGTCGGTACGAGCAGTACTTC
v_call: TRBV5-5; d_call: -; j_call: TRBJ2-5; clone_size: few; cdr3_aa: CASSFGTLEETQYF; cdr3_nt: TGTGCCAGCAGCTTTGGGACGCTGGAGGAGACCCAGTACTTC